This T cell receptor (beta chain) was identified during a study of shared clonotypes between healthy human individuals. Authors' methods: ImmunoSEQ only sent back junction sequences with no quality scores, so filtering was done differently. Generated by immunoSEQ multiplex PCR, the TCRdb table keeps only in-frame clones and is missing some. V and J calls and clone size are copied from that table; D and trimming were computed from the DNA. The data show 450,000 to 500,000 clones, roughly 80% seen once. The sample taken for sequencing was PBMCs. This clonotype was obtained from a woman between 40 and 55 years old in good health. Some clones in this sample may be carry-over from other donors' samples.

CDR3: CASSLAVVPRRETQYF. The DNA of the CDR3 is TGCGCCAGCAGCTTGGCCGTGGTCCCCCGGAGGGAGACCCAGTACTTC. The V and J genes are TRBV5-1 and TRBJ2-5; a weak D match, TRBD2 (5 bases). The germline V gene has CDR1 SGHRS and CDR2 YFSETQ. The CDR3 covers 16 residues. The V end lost 0 bases, the J end lost 5 bases, and 17 bases lay between the germline ends.